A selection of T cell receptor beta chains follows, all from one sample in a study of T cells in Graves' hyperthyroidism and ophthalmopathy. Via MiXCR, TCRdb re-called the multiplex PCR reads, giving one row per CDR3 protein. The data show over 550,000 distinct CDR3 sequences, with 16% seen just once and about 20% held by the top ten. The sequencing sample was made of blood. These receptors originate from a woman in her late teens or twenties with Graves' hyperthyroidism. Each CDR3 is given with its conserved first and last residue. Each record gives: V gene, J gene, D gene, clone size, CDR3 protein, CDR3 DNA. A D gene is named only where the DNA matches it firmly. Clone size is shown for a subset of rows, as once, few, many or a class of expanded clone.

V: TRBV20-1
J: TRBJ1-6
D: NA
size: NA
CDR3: CSAPTQSSYNSPLHF
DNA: TGCAGTGCTCCGACTCAGAGCTCCTATAATTCACCCCTCCACTTT

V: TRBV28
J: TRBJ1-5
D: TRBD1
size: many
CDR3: CASSLITGAQGHQPQHF
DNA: TGTGCCAGCAGCCTTATTACAGGGGCGCAGGGGCATCAGCCCCAGCATTTT

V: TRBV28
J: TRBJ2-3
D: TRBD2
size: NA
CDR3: CASTLLAGGPDTQYF
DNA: TGTGCCAGCACCTTACTAGCGGGTGGCCCAGATACGCAGTATTTT

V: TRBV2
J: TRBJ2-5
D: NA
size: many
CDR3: CASSVLAFQETQYF
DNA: TGTGCCAGCAGTGTTCTAGCGTTCCAAGAGACCCAGTACTTC

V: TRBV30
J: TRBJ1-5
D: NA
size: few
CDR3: CAWRPKGQEPQHF
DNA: TGTGCCTGGAGGCCGAAGGGACAAGAGCCCCAGCATTTT

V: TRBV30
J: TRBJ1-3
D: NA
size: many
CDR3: CAWRLGAPGNTIYF
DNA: TGTGCCTGGAGGTTGGGGGCGCCCGGAAACACCATATATTTT

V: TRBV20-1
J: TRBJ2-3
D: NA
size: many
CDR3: CSARDEGAVRDTQYF
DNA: TGCAGTGCTAGAGATGAAGGGGCAGTTAGAGATACGCAGTATTTT

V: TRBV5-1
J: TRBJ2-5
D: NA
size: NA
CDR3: CASRGVGETQYF
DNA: TGCGCCAGCAGGGGGGTAGGTGAGACCCAGTACTTC

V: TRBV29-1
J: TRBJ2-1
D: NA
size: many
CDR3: CSVESVSGDSYNEQFF
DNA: TGCAGCGTTGAAAGTGTTAGTGGGGACTCTTACAATGAGCAGTTCTTC

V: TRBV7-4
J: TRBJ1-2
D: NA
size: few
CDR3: CASSARQFSRGYTF
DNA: TGTGCCAGCAGCGCAAGACAGTTCAGCCGTGGCTACACCTTC

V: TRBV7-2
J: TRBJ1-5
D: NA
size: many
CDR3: CASSLYRAGNQPQHF
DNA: TGTGCCAGCAGCTTATACAGGGCGGGCAATCAGCCCCAGCATTTT

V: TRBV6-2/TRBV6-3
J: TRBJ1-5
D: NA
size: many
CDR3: CASSYSDNQPQHF
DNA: TGTGCCAGCAGTTACTCGGACAATCAGCCCCAGCATTTT

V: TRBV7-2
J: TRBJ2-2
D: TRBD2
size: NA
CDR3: CASSTTSGSFTGELFF
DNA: TGTGCCAGCAGCACGACTAGCGGGAGTTTCACCGGGGAGCTGTTTTTT

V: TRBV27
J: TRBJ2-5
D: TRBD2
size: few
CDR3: CASSYSGRWETQYF
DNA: TGTGCCAGCAGTTATAGCGGGAGATGGGAGACCCAGTACTTC

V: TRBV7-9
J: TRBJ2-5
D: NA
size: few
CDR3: CASSLTVVQETQYF
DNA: TGTGCCAGCAGCCTGACAGTGGTCCAAGAGACCCAGTACTTC

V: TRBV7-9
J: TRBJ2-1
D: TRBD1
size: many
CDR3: CASSLIVPGQGNNEQFF
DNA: TGTGCCAGCAGCTTAATAGTTCCGGGACAGGGAAACAATGAGCAGTTCTTC

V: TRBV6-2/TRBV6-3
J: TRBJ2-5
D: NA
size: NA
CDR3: CASRAPSETQYF
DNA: TGTGCCAGCAGGGCCCCCAGCGAGACCCAGTACTTC

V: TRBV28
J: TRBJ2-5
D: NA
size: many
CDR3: CASSTGQETQYF
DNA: TGTGCCAGCAGCACAGGCCAAGAGACCCAGTACTTC

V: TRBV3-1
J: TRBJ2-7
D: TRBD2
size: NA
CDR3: CASSPYGGGGEQYF
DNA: TGTGCCAGCAGCCCGTATGGCGGGGGAGGAGAGCAGTACTTC

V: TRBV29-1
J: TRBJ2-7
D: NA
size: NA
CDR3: CSLHDSPGARGCPYEQYF
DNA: TGCAGCCTCCACGATTCTCCAGGGGCTCGGGGATGTCCTTACGAGCAGTACTTC

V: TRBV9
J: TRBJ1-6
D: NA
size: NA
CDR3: CASSSQVNSPLHF
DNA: TGTGCCAGCAGCAGCCAGGTTAATTCACCCCTCCACTTT

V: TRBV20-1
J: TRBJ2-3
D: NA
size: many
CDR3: CSARGAGDTQYF
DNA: TGCAGTGCTAGAGGGGCGGGAGATACGCAGTATTTT

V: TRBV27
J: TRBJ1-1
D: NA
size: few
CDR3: CASSLIRPRNTEAFF
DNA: TGTGCCAGCAGTTTGATCCGGCCGCGGAACACTGAAGCTTTCTTT

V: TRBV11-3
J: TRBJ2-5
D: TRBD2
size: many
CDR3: CASSSRTSGGQTQYF
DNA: TGTGCCAGCAGCTCTAGGACTAGCGGGGGGCAGACCCAGTACTTC

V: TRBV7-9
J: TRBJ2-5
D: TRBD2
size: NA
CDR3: CASSGHVSGKETQYF
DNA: TGTGCCAGCAGCGGACATGTTAGCGGGAAAGAGACCCAGTACTTC

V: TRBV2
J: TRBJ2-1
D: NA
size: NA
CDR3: CASSESQPEYNEQFF
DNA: TGTGCCAGCAGTGAATCCCAGCCAGAGTACAATGAGCAGTTCTTC

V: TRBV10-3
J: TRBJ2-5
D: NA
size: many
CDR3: CAISETGQPQETQYF
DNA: TGTGCCATCAGTGAGACGGGACAACCACAAGAGACCCAGTACTTC

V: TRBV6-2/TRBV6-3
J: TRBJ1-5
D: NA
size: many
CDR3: CASSYRISNQPQHF
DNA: TGTGCCAGCAGTTACAGGATTAGCAATCAGCCCCAGCATTTT

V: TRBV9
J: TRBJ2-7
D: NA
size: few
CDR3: CASSVGHGSYEQYF
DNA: TGTGCCAGCAGCGTAGGTCACGGATCCTACGAGCAGTACTTC

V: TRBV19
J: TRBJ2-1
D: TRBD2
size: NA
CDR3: CASSTLASFSYNEQFF
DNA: TGTGCCAGTAGTACACTAGCGAGCTTCTCCTACAATGAGCAGTTCTTC

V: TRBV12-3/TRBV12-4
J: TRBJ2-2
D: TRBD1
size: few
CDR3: CASRITPDRVVF
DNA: TGTGCCAGCAGGATCACCCCCGACAGGGTAGTTTTT

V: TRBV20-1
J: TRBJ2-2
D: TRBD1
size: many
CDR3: CSARGAGTGKATWELFF
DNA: TGCAGTGCTAGAGGAGCCGGGACAGGGAAGGCAACATGGGAGCTGTTTTTT

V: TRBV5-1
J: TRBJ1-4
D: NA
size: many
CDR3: CASSEGQATNEKLFF
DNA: TGCGCCAGCAGTGAAGGCCAAGCAACTAATGAAAAACTGTTTTTT

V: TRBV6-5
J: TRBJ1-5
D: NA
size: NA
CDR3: CASSYSGRGQPQHF
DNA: TGTGCCAGCAGTTACTCAGGAAGAGGACAGCCCCAGCATTTT

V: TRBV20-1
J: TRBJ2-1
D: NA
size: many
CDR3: CSASIGLNEQFF
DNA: TGCAGTGCTAGTATTGGTTTGAATGAGCAGTTCTTC

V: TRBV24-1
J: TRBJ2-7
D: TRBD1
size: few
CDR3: CATQGQAYPYEQYF
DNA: TGTGCCACCCAAGGACAGGCCTATCCCTACGAGCAGTACTTC

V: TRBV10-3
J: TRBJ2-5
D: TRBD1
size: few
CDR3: CATSDRDSQQTQYF
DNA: TGTGCCACCAGTGACCGGGACAGCCAACAGACCCAGTACTTC

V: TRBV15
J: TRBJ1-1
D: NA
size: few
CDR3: CATSRDRPPNTEAFF
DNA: TGTGCCACCAGCAGAGATCGCCCACCGAACACTGAAGCTTTCTTT

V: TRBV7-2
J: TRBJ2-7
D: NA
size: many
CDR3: CASSSLPGTEQYF
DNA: TGTGCCAGCAGCTCCCTCCCCGGGACGGAGCAGTACTTC

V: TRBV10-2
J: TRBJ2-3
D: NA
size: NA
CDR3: CASSATGHISTDTQYF
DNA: TGCGCCAGCAGTGCTACGGGACACATTAGCACAGATACGCAGTATTTT

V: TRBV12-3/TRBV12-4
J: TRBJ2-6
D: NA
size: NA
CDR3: CASRSRASGANVLTF
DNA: TGTGCCAGCAGGTCCAGGGCCTCTGGGGCCAACGTCCTGACTTTC

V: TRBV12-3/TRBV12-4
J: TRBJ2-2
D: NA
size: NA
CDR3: CASRELQGQLFF
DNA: TGTGCCAGCAGGGAGTTACAGGGCCAGCTGTTTTTT

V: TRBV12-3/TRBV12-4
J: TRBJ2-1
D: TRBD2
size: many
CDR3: CASSLSTATSGRVYNEQFF
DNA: TGTGCCAGCAGTTTATCCACGGCGACTAGCGGGAGGGTATACAATGAGCAGTTCTTC

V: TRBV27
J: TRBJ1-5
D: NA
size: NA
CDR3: CASSFEGHQPQHF
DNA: TGTGCCAGCAGTTTTGAAGGGCATCAGCCCCAGCATTTT

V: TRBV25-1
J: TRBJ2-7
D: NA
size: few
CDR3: CASSHNPPGSEQYF
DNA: TGTGCCAGCAGCCACAATCCTCCAGGGAGCGAGCAGTACTTC

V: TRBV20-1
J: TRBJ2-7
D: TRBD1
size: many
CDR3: CSAKADRNYEQYF
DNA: TGCAGTGCCAAGGCGGACAGGAACTACGAGCAGTACTTC

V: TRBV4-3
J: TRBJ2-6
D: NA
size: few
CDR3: CASSPVGVSGANVLTF
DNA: TGCGCCAGCAGCCCCGTAGGTGTCTCCGGGGCCAACGTCCTGACTTTC

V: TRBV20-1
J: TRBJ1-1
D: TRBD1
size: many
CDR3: CSARGGQGAHTEAFF
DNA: TGCAGTGCTAGAGGGGGACAGGGGGCGCACACTGAAGCTTTCTTT

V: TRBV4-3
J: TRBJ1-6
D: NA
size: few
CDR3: CASSQDRDSPLHF
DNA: TGCGCCAGCAGCCAAGATCGGGATTCACCCCTCCACTTT

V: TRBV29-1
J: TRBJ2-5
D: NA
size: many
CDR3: CSGETGAGETQYF
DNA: TGCAGCGGCGAGACTGGGGCGGGGGAGACCCAGTACTTC